This TCR beta chain was observed in a study of long-term antiretroviral therapy in people with HIV. Study results and caveats: Pre-ART-expanded clones dominated the repertoire at all time points. There were no data on ART adherence, viral resistance or therapy changes, a gap that limits inferences about post-ART repertoire changes.

To note about this clone: The antigen is not known.

The study drew at least one pre-ART and at least two post-ART PBMC samples from every donor. They ran version v3.0 of the immunoSEQ assay at survey level. Data came from immunoSEQ multiplex PCR; TCRdb stores just in-frame clones and leaves some out. The sample carries tens of thousands of clones, just under 80% recorded once. The CDR3 spans 16 residues. Trimming took 4 bases from V and 7 from J; bases not matched to a gene: 13. CDR1 and CDR2 (germline): SGHRS, YFSETQ. The starting material was unsorted PBMCs, obtained 1.5 years before starting antiretroviral therapy. This chain connects TRBV5-1 to TRBJ1-5; TRBD1 aligns across 8 bases. The TCR comes from a man younger than 35 with HIV. As DNA, the CDR3 is TGCGCCAGCAGCCCAGATCCGGGACAGGTCGGGCAGCCCCAGCATTTT. Its protein is CASSPDPGQVGQPQHF.